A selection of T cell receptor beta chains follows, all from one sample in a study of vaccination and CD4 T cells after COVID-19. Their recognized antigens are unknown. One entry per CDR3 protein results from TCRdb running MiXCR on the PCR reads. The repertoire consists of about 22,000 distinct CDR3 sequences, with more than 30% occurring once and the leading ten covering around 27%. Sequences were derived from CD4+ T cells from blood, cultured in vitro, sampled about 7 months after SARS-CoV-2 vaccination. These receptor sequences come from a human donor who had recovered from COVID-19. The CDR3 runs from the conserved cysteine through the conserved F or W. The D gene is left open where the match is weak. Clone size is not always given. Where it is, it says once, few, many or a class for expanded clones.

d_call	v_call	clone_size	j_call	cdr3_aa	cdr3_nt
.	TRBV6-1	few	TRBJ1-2	CASSPTDNYGYTF	TGTGCCAGCAGCCCAACAGATAACTATGGCTACACCTTC
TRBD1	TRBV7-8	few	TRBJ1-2	CASSSRTGRGYGYTF	TGTGCCAGCAGCTCCCGGACAGGGCGAGGCTATGGCTACACCTTC
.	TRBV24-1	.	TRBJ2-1	CATSDYNEQFF	TGTGCCACCAGTGATTACAATGAGCAGTTCTTC
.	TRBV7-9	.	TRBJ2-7	CASSFTGDSYEQYF	TGTGCCAGCAGCTTTACTGGAGACTCCTACGAGCAGTACTTC
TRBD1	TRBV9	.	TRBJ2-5	CASSVTGQGVGETQYF	TGTGCCAGCAGCGTAACAGGACAGGGGGTCGGGGAGACCCAGTACTTC
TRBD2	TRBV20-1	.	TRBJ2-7	CSASRLAGAALTYEQYF	TGCAGTGCCAGCCGGCTAGCGGGAGCCGCCCTGACCTACGAGCAGTACTTC
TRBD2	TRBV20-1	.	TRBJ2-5	CSARALLAGGTQETQYF	TGCAGTGCTAGGGCCCTACTAGCGGGGGGCACCCAAGAGACCCAGTACTTC
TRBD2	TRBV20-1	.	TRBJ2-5	CSARVPSGDETQYF	TGCAGTGCTAGAGTTCCTAGCGGGGATGAGACCCAGTACTTC
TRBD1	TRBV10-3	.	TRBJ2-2	CAIRPDRDTGELFF	TGTGCCATCCGCCCTGACAGGGACACCGGGGAGCTGTTTTTT
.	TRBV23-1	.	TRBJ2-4	CASSRTGPAKNIQYF	TGCGCCAGCAGCCGGACCGGGCCCGCCAAAAACATTCAGTACTTC
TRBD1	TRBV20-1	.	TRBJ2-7	CSAWTGTSYEQYF	TGCAGTGCTTGGACAGGGACCTCCTACGAGCAGTACTTC
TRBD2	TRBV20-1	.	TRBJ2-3	CSASRRLASTDTQYF	TGCAGTGCTAGTCGCCGACTAGCTAGCACAGATACGCAGTATTTT
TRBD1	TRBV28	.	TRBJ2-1	CASSFLGGDGDWNEQFF	TGTGCCAGCAGTTTTTTAGGGGGCGATGGTGATTGGAATGAGCAGTTCTTC
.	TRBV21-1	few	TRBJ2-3	CASSSRDRGIETDTQYF	TGTGCCAGCAGCAGCCGGGACAGGGGGATAGAAACGGATACGCAGTATTTT
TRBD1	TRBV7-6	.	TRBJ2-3	CASSFGTGLTRADTQYF	TGTGCCAGCAGCTTCGGGACAGGGCTTACGAGGGCTGATACGCAGTATTTT
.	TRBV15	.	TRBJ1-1	CATSRGARNTEAFF	TGTGCCACCAGCAGAGGCGCAAGGAACACTGAAGCTTTCTTT
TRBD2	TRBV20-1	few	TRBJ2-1	CSARGGGSRYNEQFF	TGCAGTGCTAGGGGCGGGGGGTCTCGCTACAATGAGCAGTTCTTC
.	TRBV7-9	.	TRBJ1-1	CASSYPRASPRNTEAFF	TGTGCCAGCAGCTATCCCCGGGCCTCCCCTAGGAACACTGAAGCTTTCTTT
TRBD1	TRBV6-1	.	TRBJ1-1	CASSRDITGGTEAFF	TGTGCCAGCAGCCGCGATATCACAGGGGGCACTGAAGCTTTCTTT
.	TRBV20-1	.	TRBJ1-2	CSARGLGTNYGYTF	TGCAGTGCTAGGGGTCTTGGGACGAACTATGGCTACACCTTC
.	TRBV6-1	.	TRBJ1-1	CASSRWDTEAFF	TGTGCCAGCAGCCGATGGGACACTGAAGCTTTCTTT
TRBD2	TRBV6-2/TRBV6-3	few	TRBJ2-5	CASSPGTSLTQETQYF	TGTGCCAGCAGCCCCGGGACTAGCTTAACGCAAGAGACCCAGTACTTC
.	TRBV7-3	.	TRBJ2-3	CASSLMGGASTDTQYF	TGTGCCAGCAGCTTAATGGGGGGGGCCAGCACAGATACGCAGTATTTT
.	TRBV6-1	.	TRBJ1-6	CASSIIQGPQSPLHF	TGTGCCAGCAGCATCATACAGGGTCCGCAATCACCCCTCCACTTT
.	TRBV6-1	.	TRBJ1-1	CASSEPGRGREAEAFF	TGTGCCAGCAGTGAACCTGGTCGGGGCAGGGAGGCTGAAGCTTTCTTT
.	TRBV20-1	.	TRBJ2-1	CSARGGDAHSYNEQFF	TGCAGTGCTAGAGGCGGGGACGCTCACTCCTACAATGAGCAGTTCTTC
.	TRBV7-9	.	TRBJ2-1	CASSRGRGKGWNEQFF	TGTGCCAGCAGCCGAGGGAGGGGGAAGGGTTGGAATGAGCAGTTCTTC